Presented here are 17 T cell receptor beta chains from one specimen sequenced in a study of radiotherapy plus CTLA-4 blockade in lung cancer (dated by TCRdb to between 2018 and 2020). The library was produced with the immunoSEQ multiplex PCR assay. The table comes from immuneACCESS by way of TCRdb, which keeps in-frame sequences with V and J called. Part of the clones is missing from these tables; in studies checked, under half for an unresolved V gene and the rest for unknown reasons. Here the sample has tens of thousands of clones; less than 85% occur a single time. Over 15% of the sample lies in the top ten. The sample consisted of peripheral blood, taken from a patient treated with radiotherapy plus ipilimumab. Every receptor here comes from a human donor with non-small cell lung cancer who had a complete response to radiotherapy plus ipilimumab.

This chain uses TRBV6-6 with TRBJ2-7; the D gene is possibly TRBD1 (6 bases). This CDR3 has 15 residues. V shed 2 bases and J shed 4 bases, with 15 bases lying between them. The germline gives CDR1 MNHNY, CDR2 SVGAGI (reference sequence). In nucleotides, the CDR3 is TGTGCCAGCAGTTACCCGACAGCTAGGGGGTACGAGCAGTACTTC. This encodes CASSYPTARGYEQYF.

The rearrangement joins TRBV2 to TRBJ2-1; D ambiguous. This CDR3 spans 11 amino acids. Trimming left V 5 bases short and J 7 bases short, with 6 bases between. Germline CDR1 and CDR2: SNHLY and FYNNEI. CDR3 sequence: CASSSRNEQFF. The CDR3 region has the DNA TGTGCCAGCAGTTCTCGTAATGAGCAGTTCTTC.

This clone was picked up one time. The chain links TRBV11-2 to TRBJ2-7, with 9 bases aligning to TRBD1. After removal of 5 bases from V and 2 bases from J, the junction contained 4 bases not matched to a gene. Germline V lookup: CDR1 SGHAT, CDR2 FQNNGV. The CDR3 has 14 amino acids. The CDR3 protein is CASSPGDRAYEQYF. The CDR3 region has the DNA TGTGCCAGCAGCCCCGGGGACAGGGCCTACGAGCAGTACTTC.

This chain uses TRBV9 with TRBJ2-1, with D perhaps matching TRBD1 (6 bases). The CDR3 runs to 17 residues. Germline loops: CDR1 SGDLS, CDR2 YYNGEE. V lost 3 bases to trimming and J lost 7 bases, with 23 bases between them. CDR3 bases: TGTGCCAGCAGCGCCGAGCCAGGGACCAAGAGGGGGAATGAGCAGTTCTTC. It translates to CASSAEPGTKRGNEQFF.

This clone was recorded only once. This sequence joins TRBV2 and TRBJ2-7, with 9 bases aligning to TRBD1. Germline assignment: CDR1 SNHLY and CDR2 FYNNEI. The CDR3 covers 14 residues. V was clipped by 4 bases and J by 6 bases; unmatched bases: 7. The CDR3 bases are TGTGCCAGCAGTGTAACAGGGGGCCTTAGCGAGCAGTACTTC. Its translation: CASSVTGGLSEQYF.

This clone was seen only a few times. CDR3: CASSLLGRGFSGNTIYF. The DNA of the CDR3 is TGTGCCAGCAGCTTATTGGGCAGGGGGTTCTCTGGAAACACCATATATTTT. The chain employs TRBV11-2 and TRBJ1-3, with 7 bases identical to TRBD1. The CDR3 runs 17 residues. Looked up from germline, CDR1 is SGHAT and CDR2 is FQNNGV. J was trimmed by 0 bases and V by 2 bases; bases with no gene match: 7.

The chain has TRBV6-4 and TRBJ2-1; TRBD1 matches at 10 bases. This CDR3 region has 16 residues. Per the germline V gene, CDR1 is MRHNA and CDR2 is SNTAGT. V lost 0 bases to trimming and J lost 6 bases; unmatched junction nucleotides: 5. The CDR3 DNA is TGTGCCAGCAGTGACTCTGGACAGGGGGAAATCAATGAGCAGTTCTTC. Residues: CASSDSGQGEINEQFF.

This rearrangement joins TRBV5-8 to TRBJ2-1; tentative D call: TRBD1 (5 bases). Trimming shortened V by 4 bases and J by 2 bases, and 13 bases separated the two germline ends. This CDR3 spans 15 amino acids. From germline, CDR1 is SGHTS and CDR2 YDEGEE. Here the CDR3 reads CASSHMFRAYNEQFF. The CDR3 nucleotides read TGTGCCAGCAGCCACATGTTCAGGGCCTACAATGAGCAGTTCTTC.

The chain uses TRBV11-2 and TRBJ1-2; D not resolved. The V gene lost 3 bases and the J gene lost 0 bases, with 5 bases spanning the gap. The germline gives CDR1 SGHAT, CDR2 FQNNGV. CDR3 length equals 13 residues. Written as DNA, the CDR3 is TGTGCCAGCAGCTTCAGTCCTAACTATGGCTACACCTTC. It is translated as CASSFSPNYGYTF.

This clone showed up just a few times. The rearrangement uses TRBV7-2 and TRBJ1-5; TRBD1 might be the D (5 bases). There are 13 residues in the CDR3. V was shortened by 6 bases and J by 7 bases, with 13 bases between the two germline ends. CDR1 SGHTA and CDR2 FQGNSA come from the germline V gene. The CDR3 is CASSPQGLQPQHF. The CDR3 DNA reads as TGTGCCAGCAGTCCGCAGGGCTTACAGCCCCAGCATTTT.

The chain employs TRBV10-3 and TRBJ1-3, with unresolved D. Trimming cost V 10 bases and J 0 bases, with 10 bases left between them. Germline CDR1 and CDR2: ENHRY and SYGVKD. This CDR3 has 13 residues. CDR3 loop: CATETGSGNTIYF. Here the CDR3 DNA reads TGTGCCACAGAGACGGGCTCTGGAAACACCATATATTTT.

The chain is built from TRBV6-5 and TRBJ1-2, with D perhaps matching TRBD1 (6 bases). In germline, CDR1 is MNHEY, CDR2 SVGAGI. This CDR3 has 11 amino acids. V was pared by 10 bases and J by 8 bases, with 14 bases between. The CDR3 coding sequence is TGTGCCACCTCACAGGGTTGGGGCTACACCTTC. This gives the protein CATSQGWGYTF.

On this clone: Other DNA sequences of this sample code for an identical CDR3. The chain recombines TRBV2 with TRBJ2-2, with 7 bases matching TRBD2. Germline values: CDR1 SNHLY, CDR2 FYNNEI. CDR3 size: 15 residues. V gave up 6 bases and J gave up 6 bases; unmatched junction bases: 10. CDR3 region: CASSPLGGFAGELFF. CDR3 coding DNA: TGTGCCAGCAGCCCATTGGGGGGGTTTGCCGGGGAGCTGTTTTTT.

CDR3 region: CASTPQIEETQYF. As DNA, the CDR3 is TGTGCCAGCACGCCCCAGATCGAAGAGACCCAGTACTTC. The V and J genes are TRBV11-3 and TRBJ2-5; no clear D gene. Germline V gene lookup returns CDR1 SGHNT and CDR2 YENEEA. The CDR3 loop spans 13 amino acids. The V gene lost 7 bases and the J gene lost 3 bases, with 12 bases spanning the gap.

This clone was observed a single time. The chain uses TRBV7-2 and TRBJ2-3, with TRBD2 matching 8 bases. This CDR3 is 16 amino acids long. Trimming cost V 5 bases and J 3 bases; bases outside gene matches: 10. The germline V gene has CDR1 SGHTA and CDR2 FQGNSA. Here the CDR3 reads CASSPRRGAQTDTQYF. CDR3 nucleotide sequence: TGTGCCAGCAGCCCCCGGCGGGGGGCGCAGACAGATACGCAGTATTTT.

This clone showed up just once. The gene calls are TRBV9 and TRBJ2-2; 9 nucleotides match TRBD1. V shed 4 bases and J 4 bases; nucleotides not matched to a gene: 11. The CDR3 covers 17 residues. Germline CDR1 reads SGDLS; CDR2 reads YYNGEE. CDR3 in DNA: TGTGCCAGCAGCTTCCGACAGGGGGTGAGAGGCACCGGGGAGCTGTTTTTT. This codes for CASSFRQGVRGTGELFF. Using reference TRBV9 and TRBJ2-2 for the parts outside the CDR3, the full variable domain is DSGVTQTPKHLITATGQRVTLRCSPRSGDLSVYWYQQSLDQGLQFLIQYYNGEERAKGNILERFSAQQFPDLHSELNLSSLELGDSALYFCASSFRQGVRGTGELFFGEGSRLTVL.

The chain links TRBV5-6 to TRBJ2-5, with a tentative D call TRBD2 (6 bases). Germline lookup yields CDR1 SGHDT and CDR2 YYEEEE. With 0 bases removed from V and 5 bases from J, the gap between germline ends came to 11 bases. CDR3 length equals 14 residues. The CDR3 spells CASSLGLEVETQYF. The CDR3 DNA sequence: TGTGCCAGCAGCTTGGGACTAGAGGTGGAGACCCAGTACTTC.